This T cell receptor beta chain comes out of a study of radiation and T cells in renal cell carcinoma. Germline-derived CDR1 and CDR2 are ENHRY and SYGVKD. The ends were cut back, 10 bases at V and 3 bases at J, with 21 bases in the middle. CDR3 length: 15 amino acids. Treatment specified: treatment-naive control, cytoreductive nephrectomy. This clone was observed a handful of times. The protocol was immunoSEQ multiplex PCR, while the TCRdb copy is restricted to in-frame clones and leaves out a portion. There are approximately 5,700 clones in the sample; roughly two thirds occur only once, and 28% lies in the top ten.

The chain recombines TRBV10-3 with TRBJ1-2, with D perhaps matching TRBD1 (5 bases). This clonotype was sampled from a human donor with renal cell carcinoma. This specimen was tumor tissue, taken from a patient whose treatment was nephrectomy without radiotherapy. CDR3 nucleotide sequence: TGTGCCACCCTTTCCATCCGGGGGGACGACTATGGCTACACCTTC. Amino acid sequence: CATLSIRGDDYGYTF.